This is a list of T cell receptor beta chains from one sample in a study of T cell repertoires in cytomegalovirus infection. MiXCR was run by TCRdb on the reads, yielding one entry per CDR3 protein. The data contain around 740,000 distinct CDR3 sequences, approximately 34% of them singletons. Sequenced sample: PBMCs. The receptors here all came from a human donor in good health (CMV status not recorded). Some clones in this sample may be carry-over from other donors' samples. Each CDR3 is given with its conserved first and last residue. D genes are given only for firm matches.

D gene: -; V gene: TRBV4-2; CDR3 protein: CASSQVRDEQFF
D gene: -; V gene: TRBV28; CDR3 protein: CASSFVGYEAFF
D gene: -; V gene: TRBV7-6; CDR3 protein: CASSPGHRQTNTEAFF
D gene: -; V gene: TRBV20-1; CDR3 protein: CSARGIQETQYF
D gene: -; V gene: TRBV6-1; CDR3 protein: CASSYPGPNTEAFF
D gene: -; V gene: TRBV6-2/TRBV6-3; CDR3 protein: CASSYNPGTEAFF
D gene: -; V gene: TRBV7-2; CDR3 protein: CASSLAIVRPNTGELFF
D gene: -; V gene: TRBV12-3/TRBV12-4; CDR3 protein: CASSFGTVREQFF
D gene: -; V gene: TRBV7-3; CDR3 protein: CASSTAGAETQYF
D gene: TRBD1; V gene: TRBV20-1; CDR3 protein: CSAPPTGFETQYF
D gene: TRBD2; V gene: TRBV20-1; CDR3 protein: CSAKTLAGITDTQYF
D gene: -; V gene: TRBV18; CDR3 protein: CASSRVTDTQYF
D gene: -; V gene: TRBV7-8; CDR3 protein: CASSPRPPEGEQFF
D gene: -; V gene: TRBV7-9; CDR3 protein: CASSQVPERAGRFDSNTQYF
D gene: -; V gene: TRBV5-1; CDR3 protein: CASSVSQGDTEAFF
D gene: -; V gene: TRBV7-8; CDR3 protein: CASSGDLSGANVLTF
D gene: -; V gene: TRBV7-2; CDR3 protein: CASSSQPFNEQFF
D gene: -; V gene: TRBV7-3; CDR3 protein: CASSLATGLDTQYF
D gene: -; V gene: TRBV28; CDR3 protein: CASSLGVAEQFF
D gene: -; V gene: TRBV19; CDR3 protein: CASSTRESFYEQYF
D gene: -; V gene: TRBV6-5; CDR3 protein: CASRGGRLNQPQHF
D gene: -; V gene: TRBV6-1; CDR3 protein: CASSREANEKLFF
D gene: -; V gene: TRBV7-6; CDR3 protein: CASSLGGFNNSPLHF
D gene: TRBD1; V gene: TRBV4-1; CDR3 protein: CASSQEPGGNTEAFF